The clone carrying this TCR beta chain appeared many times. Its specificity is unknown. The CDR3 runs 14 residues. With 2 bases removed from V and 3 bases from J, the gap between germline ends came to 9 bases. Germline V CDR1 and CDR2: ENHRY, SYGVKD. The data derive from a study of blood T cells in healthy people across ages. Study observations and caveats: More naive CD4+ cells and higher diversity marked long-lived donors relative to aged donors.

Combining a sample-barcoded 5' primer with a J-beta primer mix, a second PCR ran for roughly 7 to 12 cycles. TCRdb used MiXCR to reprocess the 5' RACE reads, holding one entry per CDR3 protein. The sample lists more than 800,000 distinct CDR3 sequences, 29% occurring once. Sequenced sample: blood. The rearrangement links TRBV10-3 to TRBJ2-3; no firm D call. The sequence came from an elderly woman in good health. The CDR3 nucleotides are TGTGCCATCAGTGAGCCGGGTCGGACAGATACGCAGTATTTT. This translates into CAISEPGRTDTQYF.